The 30 T cell receptor beta chains given below trace back to one sample, sequenced in a study of cytomegalovirus exposure and HLA in healthy donors. Vbeta (60) and Jbeta (13) primers were used in the PCR. Only in-frame clones appear in the TCRdb table, and some are missing; sequencing was by immunoSEQ multiplex PCR. Among more than 150,000 clones listed, 76% were seen once. The sample comprised PBMCs. The receptors derive from a woman aged 25 to 39 in good health and CMV-seropositive.

In regard to this clone: One junction end does not reproduce the germline sequence, and a read error may be involved. V is TRBV2 and J is TRBJ2-5; 12 bases fit TRBD2. The CDR3 extends over 15 amino acids. The V gene's germline CDR1 is SNHLY and CDR2 FYNNEI. The CDR3 reads CASSALAGGAETQHF. The CDR3 nucleotides are TGTGCCAGCAGTGCACTAGCGGGGGGAGCGGAGACCCAGCACTTC.

In regard to this clone: At one end the junction does not follow the germline gene, possibly because of a read error. The rearrangement links TRBV4-1 to TRBJ2-7, with TRBD1 matching over 8 bases. This CDR3 contains 15 residues. The germline CDR1 and CDR2 sequences are MGHRA and YSYEKL. The CDR3 DNA is TGCGCCAGAAGCCAGACAGACAGGGGTTCCTACGAGCAGTACTTC. Residues: CARSQTDRGSYEQYF.

This clone was recorded only once. V gene TRBV28 combines with J gene TRBJ2-7; possible D gene TRBD2, 6 bases. Trimming stripped 6 bases from V and 7 bases from J, with 10 bases between. Germline CDR1 reads MDHEN; CDR2 reads SYDVKM. CDR3 length: 11 amino acids. The CDR3 DNA is TGTGCCAGCAGCAAGGAGGGGGAGCAGTACTTC. It specifies CASSKEGEQYF.

The chain uses TRBV5-6 and TRBJ2-1; 14 bases line up with TRBD2. Germline lookup yields CDR1 SGHDT and CDR2 YYEEEE. Losses at the gene ends were 0 bases for V and 3 bases for J; bases not matched to a gene: 2. The CDR3 extends over 17 amino acids. The CDR3 nucleotides are TGTGCCAGCAGCTTGGCGACTAGCGGGGGGGGCTACAATGAGCAGTTCTTC. This sequence encodes CASSLATSGGGYNEQFF.

The gene calls are TRBV7-3 and TRBJ2-1; 7 bases agree with TRBD2. CDR3 size: 15 residues. Germline V gives CDR1 SGHTA, CDR2 FQGTGA. Trimming removed 4 bases from V and 4 bases from J; junction bases left unmatched: 7. DNA for the CDR3: TGTGCCAGCAGCTCCGGGCGGGGGAGTTACAATGAGCAGTTCTTC. It yields the protein CASSSGRGSYNEQFF.

The chain combines TRBV12-5 with TRBJ1-3, with D possibly TRBD1 on 5 matching bases. The CDR3 is 13 residues long. Germline assignment: CDR1 LGHNT and CDR2 FRNRAP. V was trimmed by 2 bases and J by 4 bases, leaving 6 bases between them. CDR3 amino acids: CASGLTGGNTIYF. The CDR3 region has the DNA TGTGCTAGTGGTTTGACAGGAGGAAACACCATATATTTT.

This chain links TRBV28 with TRBJ2-2; D perhaps matches TRBD1 (6 bases). The germline gives CDR1 MDHEN, CDR2 SYDVKM. The CDR3 has 15 residues. Trimming took off 6 bases at V and 1 base at J, with 12 bases between the two ends. The CDR3 loop reads CASRASGQNTGELFF. Written as DNA, the CDR3 is TGTGCCAGCAGGGCGTCGGGACAGAACACCGGGGAGCTGTTTTTT.

CDR3 loop: CASSNVAGRATQYF. The CDR3 DNA reads as TGTGCCAGCAGCAACGTAGCGGGGCGGGCGACCCAGTACTTC. V usage is TRBV7-2 and J usage is TRBJ2-5; 8 bases are shared with TRBD2. The CDR3 totals 14 residues. Per germline, CDR1 SGHTA and CDR2 FQGNSA. V dropped 5 bases and J dropped 7; count of bases not matched to a gene: 9.

This rearrangement joins TRBV4-3 to TRBJ2-7; no definite D call. This CDR3 region has 15 residues. The V gene lost 0 bases and the J gene lost 2 bases, with 11 bases spanning the gap. Germline CDR1 reads LGHNA; CDR2 reads YSLEER. CDR3 nucleotides: TGCGCCAGCAGCCAAGAAAAAAACAGCCCCTACGAGCAGTACTTC. It is translated as CASSQEKNSPYEQYF.

The CDR3 reads CATQEGTGSGNTQYF. Here the CDR3 DNA reads TGTGCCACCCAGGAGGGGACAGGGTCAGGGAATACGCAGTATTTT. This chain links TRBV2 with TRBJ2-3; 9 positions agree with TRBD1. CDR3 size: 15 residues. V dropped 10 bases and J dropped 7; count of bases not matched to a gene: 15. The germline V gene has CDR1 SNHLY and CDR2 FYNNEI.

This chain connects TRBV4-1 to TRBJ2-5; TRBD2 aligns across 9 bases. The CDR3 loop spans 18 amino acids. After removal of 1 base from V and 4 bases from J, the junction contained 13 bases not matched to a gene. Germline V CDR1 and CDR2: MGHRA, YSYEKL. The CDR3 is CASSQVYRLGTSRETQYF. The CDR3 nucleotides read TGCGCCAGCAGCCAAGTCTACCGCCTGGGGACTAGCAGAGAGACCCAGTACTTC.

This clone was counted between two and nine times. The rearrangement uses TRBV7-2 and TRBJ2-3; 8 positions match TRBD2. The CDR3 sequence is 16 residues long. Germline V gene sequence: CDR1 SGHTA, CDR2 FQGNSA. With V trimmed by 4 bases and J by 2 bases, 8 bases remained unmatched. The CDR3 nucleotides read TGTGCCAGCAGCTCACGTGGGACTAGTGACACAGATACGCAGTATTTT. Translating gives CASSSRGTSDTDTQYF.

The rearrangement joins TRBV9 to TRBJ2-7; 8 bases match TRBD1. V lost 4 bases, J lost 4 bases, and 13 bases stayed unmatched. Germline V gene sequence: CDR1 SGDLS, CDR2 YYNGEE. CDR3 size: 16 residues. As DNA, the CDR3 is TGTGCCAGCAGCACCTCGGACAGGGCAAGACGTTACGAGCAGTACTTC. Translating it yields CASSTSDRARRYEQYF.

This chain joins TRBV5-1 and TRBJ1-2; 9 positions match TRBD1. The CDR3 contains 14 residues. Germline-derived CDR1 and CDR2 are SGHRS and YFSETQ. V lost 1 base and J lost 4; bases outside the gene matches: 2. The CDR3 bases are TGCGCCAGCAGCTTGCGACAGGGGGGCTATGGCTACACCTTC. Amino acid sequence: CASSLRQGGYGYTF.

This chain connects TRBV7-9 to TRBJ2-1; D is ambiguous. This CDR3 spans 14 amino acids. Looked up from germline, CDR1 is SEHNR and CDR2 is FQNEAQ (reference sequence). Trimming took 0 bases from V and 9 from J, leaving 12 bases between them. CDR3 protein: CASSLAPAEGEQFF. CDR3 coding DNA: TGTGCCAGCAGCTTAGCCCCTGCGGAAGGTGAGCAGTTCTTC.

This clone showed up just a few times. The V gene is TRBV5-1, the J gene TRBJ2-4; D might be TRBD1 (5 bases). CDR1 SGHRS and CDR2 YFSETQ come from the germline V gene. This CDR3 contains 20 residues. Trimming took off 3 bases at V and 0 bases at J, with 25 bases between the two ends. Here the CDR3 reads CASSWGDRTTLALAKNIQYF. DNA for the CDR3: TGCGCCAGCAGCTGGGGTGACAGAACTACCTTAGCTCTAGCCAAAAACATTCAGTACTTC.

The chain couples TRBV27 to TRBJ1-2; 11 bases align to TRBD1. The J segment lost 2 bases and the V segment lost 8 bases, leaving 4 bases of the junction unmatched. Germline V gene sequence: CDR1 MNHEY, CDR2 SMNVEV (reference sequence). The CDR3 totals 14 residues. The CDR3 DNA reads TGTGCCAGCGCCCGGACAGGGGGCAACTATGGCTACACCTTC. Its translation: CASARTGGNYGYTF.

The chain employs TRBV5-4 and TRBJ2-7; 10 positions match TRBD1. J lost 1 base, V lost 2 bases, and 3 bases had no gene match. The CDR3 has 15 amino acids. Germline CDR1 is SGHNT and CDR2 is YYREEE (reference sequence). CDR3 residues: CASSLDRGRSYEQYF. DNA for the CDR3: TGTGCCAGCAGCTTAGACAGGGGGCGATCCTACGAGCAGTACTTC.

This clone was picked up one time. The V call is TRBV4-3, the J call TRBJ2-7, with 9 bases that match TRBD2. This CDR3 has 14 amino acids. CDR1 LGHNA and CDR2 YSLEER come from the germline V gene. With V trimmed by 7 bases and J by 1 base, 5 bases remained unmatched. CDR3 amino acids: CASIPTSGSYEQYF. The CDR3 DNA reads TGCGCCAGCATCCCGACTAGCGGTTCCTACGAGCAGTACTTC.

The V gene is TRBV19, the J gene TRBJ1-2; D call uncertain. The CDR3 is 17 residues long. Germline-derived CDR1 and CDR2 are LNHDA and SQIVND (reference sequence). Deletions cut 0 bases from V and 4 bases from J, with 18 bases between. CDR3 bases: TGTGCCAGTAGTATAGATGGACCGCGAGGGTTCGGCTATGGCTACACCTTC. Its protein product is CASSIDGPRGFGYGYTF.

The gene calls are TRBV10-3 and TRBJ2-5; perhaps TRBD2 as D (7 bases). V dropped 4 bases and J dropped 5 bases, with 14 bases sitting between them. CDR3 length: 14 amino acids. CDR1 and CDR2 (germline): ENHRY, SYGVKD. DNA for the CDR3: TGTGCCATCAGTGTAGGGGGGGCTGGGGAGACCCAGTACTTC. Its translation is CAISVGGAGETQYF.

The chain employs TRBV7-9 and TRBJ2-5; 9 bases fit TRBD2. Germline V CDR1 and CDR2: SEHNR, FQNEAQ (reference sequence). Germline trimming cut 3 bases from V and 2 bases from J; bases unmatched to any gene: 4. The CDR3 consists of 15 residues. The CDR3 region has the DNA TGTGCCAGCAGCTTGACTAGCGGATTTCAAGAGACCCAGTACTTC. Translation gives CASSLTSGFQETQYF.

The chain links TRBV7-8 to TRBJ1-5; 9 nucleotides line up with TRBD1. Germline V gives CDR1 SGHVS, CDR2 FQNEAQ. With V trimmed by 5 bases and J by 0 bases, 5 bases remained unmatched. The CDR3 has 16 residues. The CDR3 coding sequence is TGTGCCAGCAGCAACGACAGGGGGGTTAGCAATCAGCCCCAGCATTTT. Protein sequence: CASSNDRGVSNQPQHF. The whole variable domain, remainder taken from reference TRBV7-8 and TRBJ1-5, is GAGVSQSPRYKVAKRGQDVALRCDPISGHVSLFWYQQALGQGPEFLTYFQNEAQLDKSGLPSDRFFAERPEGSVSTLKIQRTQQEDSAVYLCASSNDRGVSNQPQHFGDGTRLSIL.

V is TRBV2 and J is TRBJ1-5; D call uncertain. This CDR3 has 12 amino acids. V lost 5 bases and J lost 11, with 13 bases in between. Germline V gene sequence: CDR1 SNHLY, CDR2 FYNNEI. CDR3 bases: TGTGCCAGCAGTTATAGTACCGAGGCCCAGCATTTT. Its translation is CASSYSTEAQHF.

Here the CDR3 reads CASSPLAGEDTQYF. DNA of the CDR3: TGCGCCAGCAGCCCACTAGCGGGGGAGGATACGCAGTATTTT. The chain joins TRBV4-3 to TRBJ2-3; 11 bases line up with TRBD2. The CDR3 runs to 14 residues. The germline gives CDR1 LGHNA, CDR2 YSLEER. Germline trimming cut 4 bases from V and 6 bases from J; bases unmatched to any gene: 3.

V gene TRBV11-2 combines with J gene TRBJ2-7; 8 nucleotides match TRBD2. CDR3 length equals 16 residues. Germline assignment: CDR1 SGHAT and CDR2 FQNNGV. V trimming: 6 bases; J trimming: 4 bases; junction bases outside the gene matches: 14. CDR3: CASRNSRGRGGYEQYF. The CDR3 DNA sequence: TGTGCCAGCAGGAACAGTCGGGGGCGCGGGGGGTACGAGCAGTACTTC.

This clone was picked up a small number of times. The chain has TRBV6-7 and TRBJ1-5; D is uncertain. TRBV6-7 is classed as an ORF, of uncertain function. V gave up 6 bases and J gave up 11 bases, with 20 bases separating them. CDR3 length: 14 amino acids. The CDR3 loop reads CASSPLGLWSAQHF. CDR3 DNA sequence: TGTGCCAGCAGCCCCCTGGGCCTGTGGTCAGCCCAGCATTTT.

The rearrangement joins TRBV4-3 to TRBJ2-1; 11 bases line up with TRBD2. Looked up from germline, CDR1 is LGHNA and CDR2 is YSLEER. The length of the CDR3 is 16 residues. The ends lost 2 bases at V and 4 bases at J; junction bases unmatched: 4. DNA for the CDR3: TGCGCCAGCAGCCAAAGACTAGCGGGGCCATACAATGAGCAGTTCTTC. Residues: CASSQRLAGPYNEQFF.

The CDR3 here is CASSSGLAGVREQYF. The CDR3 region has the DNA TGTGCCAGCAGCTCCGGACTAGCGGGGGTAAGGGAGCAGTACTTC. This chain joins TRBV9 and TRBJ2-7; 13 bases align to TRBD2. J lost 7 bases, V lost 4 bases, and 8 bases had no gene match. The CDR3 has 15 amino acids. Germline-derived CDR1 and CDR2 are SGDLS and YYNGEE. The whole variable domain, remainder taken from reference TRBV9 and TRBJ2-7, is DSGVTQTPKHLITATGQRVTLRCSPRSGDLSVYWYQQSLDQGLQFLIQYYNGEERAKGNILERFSAQQFPDLHSELNLSSLELGDSALYFCASSSGLAGVREQYFGPGTRLTVT.

The chain recombines TRBV9 with TRBJ1-2, with D possibly being TRBD1 (6 bases). V was trimmed by 0 bases and J by 7 bases, leaving 16 bases between them. This CDR3 comprises 15 residues. Germline CDR1 is SGDLS and CDR2 is YYNGEE. The chain's CDR3 is CASSVAPGKTGGYTF. As DNA, the CDR3 is TGTGCCAGCAGCGTAGCCCCTGGAAAGACAGGTGGCTACACCTTC.